The 27 T cell receptor beta chains listed next were all sequenced from one sample in a study of T-cell reconstitution after alpha-beta-depleted transplantation in children (dated by TCRdb to the mid-2010s). Receptor amplification or capture employed PCR. The sequencer listed for this sample is Illumina HiSeq 2500. Molecular barcoding was employed in the preparation of TCR libraries, with unique molecular identifiers being used to normalize TCRbeta repertoire quantification. The public sequencing data were trimmed at Q25 with fastp and processed into clonotypes with MiXCR by TCRdb, which kept only in-frame beta chains. Rows are unified per CDR3 protein, each entry keeping the most common DNA and genes. In all, the sample holds about 300,000 distinct CDR3 sequences, and around a tenth of those were seen once. The ten largest make up approximately 7% of the sample. According to the study, the label for this sample's treatment or condition signals: allogeneic hematopoietic cell transplantation with graft depleted of TCRalphabeta T cells and CD19 B cells.

Sequencing was performed on PBMCs, taken before TCRalphabeta/CD19-depleted stem cell transplant. The receptors here all came from a boy less than two years old with acute myeloid leukemia, due to receive a stem cell transplant.

The gene calls are TRBV12-3 or TRBV12-4 and TRBJ2-5, with 9 bases lining up with TRBD1. The CDR3 length is 15 residues. The V segment lost 0 bases and the J segment 3 bases; nucleotides outside the gene matches: 2. CDR3 in amino acids: CASSLARTGEETQYF. As DNA, the CDR3 is TGTGCCAGCAGTTTAGCGCGGACAGGGGAAGAGACCCAGTACTTC.

This clonotype has only a few counts. The chain recombines TRBV12-3 or TRBV12-4 with TRBJ2-5, with 8 bases fitting TRBD1. The CDR3 length is 14 residues. V shed 6 bases and J 1 base; nucleotides not matched to a gene: 4. For the CDR3, the DNA is TGTGCCAGCAGGACTGGGACAGGCCAAGAGACCCAGTACTTC. This codes for CASRTGTGQETQYF.

A note on this clonotype: A much larger clone is a single base away; this may be a read error. The chain has TRBV28 and TRBJ2-7; 7 nucleotides agree with TRBD2. From germline, CDR1 is MDHEN and CDR2 SYDVKM. The CDR3 spans 15 residues. J gave up 2 bases and V 4 bases, and 8 bases lay outside the gene matches. CDR3 sequence: CASSSTAGVPYEQYF. CDR3 nucleotides: TGTGCCAGCAGTTCGACGGCGGGGGTCCCCTACGAGCAGTACTTC.

In this sample, this clonotype turned up many times. The V call is TRBV24-1, the J call TRBJ2-2; 7 nucleotides line up with TRBD2. The CDR3 spans 18 residues. V gave up 5 bases and J gave up 0 bases; unmatched junction bases: 11. CDR1 is KGHDR and CDR2 is SFDVKD in the germline V gene. The CDR3, as DNA: TGTGCCACCAGTGCCCCTCGGGCTAGCGGTTCGAACACCGGGGAGCTGTTTTTT. Its translation is CATSAPRASGSNTGELFF.

This clonotype was recorded at least ten times. V gene TRBV15 combines with J gene TRBJ2-4; the match to TRBD2 covers 7 bases. The trim removed 3 bases at V and 1 base at J, leaving 6 bases unmatched. The CDR3 totals 16 residues. CDR1 is LNHNV, CDR2 YYDKDF, per germline (reference sequence). For the CDR3, the DNA is TGTGCCACCAGCAGGGGACTACTTGGGGCCAAAAACATTCAGTACTTC. Its translation is CATSRGLLGAKNIQYF.

This chain connects TRBV5-1 to TRBJ2-7; 12 nucleotides line up with TRBD1. Germline V CDR1 and CDR2: SGHRS, YFSETQ. CDR3 size: 16 residues. Unmatched junction bases numbered 6, after V lost 3 bases and J lost 2 bases. The CDR3 loop reads CASSSYRDRGPYEQYF. Written as DNA, the CDR3 is TGCGCCAGCAGCTCCTACCGGGACAGGGGGCCCTACGAGCAGTACTTC.

This clonotype was found many times. The CDR3 sequence is CASSLSPGGLLEQYF. CDR3 nucleotides: TGCGCCAGCAGCTTGTCACCGGGGGGGCTGCTCGAGCAGTACTTC. The chain combines TRBV5-1 with TRBJ2-7, with 8 bases lining up with TRBD2. The V gene's germline CDR1 is SGHRS and CDR2 YFSETQ. The CDR3 is 15 amino acids. J was trimmed by 6 bases and V by 1 base; bases with no gene match: 9.

This clonotype was recorded a few times. V and J are TRBV7-3 and TRBJ2-2, with 8 nucleotides matching TRBD1. There are 14 residues in the CDR3. V lost 3 bases, J lost 7 bases, and 4 bases stayed unmatched. Germline assignment: CDR1 SGHTA and CDR2 FQGTGA. The CDR3 is CASSFGQGGGELFF. CDR3 nucleotides: TGTGCCAGCAGCTTCGGACAGGGTGGCGGGGAGCTGTTTTTT.

This clonotype was observed a few times. V and J are TRBV5-6 and TRBJ1-4, with 10 bases that match TRBD1. From germline, CDR1 is SGHDT and CDR2 YYEEEE. This CDR3 comprises 14 residues. V was clipped by 4 bases and J by 9 bases; unmatched bases: 6. CDR3 sequence: CASSPGQGKKKLFF. CDR3 nucleotide sequence: TGTGCCAGCAGCCCGGGACAGGGGAAGAAAAAACTGTTTTTT.

This clonotype was counted ten times or more. The chain recombines TRBV4-2 with TRBJ2-7, with a tentative D call TRBD1 (6 bases). Trimming stripped 3 bases from V and 5 bases from J, with 11 bases between. Germline CDR1 and CDR2: LGHNA and YNFKEQ. The CDR3 is made up of 13 amino acids. The CDR3 loop is CASSQAGVHEQYF. CDR3 bases: TGTGCCAGCAGCCAGGCAGGGGTTCACGAGCAGTACTTC.

About this clonotype: A read error may account for a junction end that differs from germline. The chain joins TRBV28 to TRBJ2-1; D ambiguous. The CDR3 runs 15 residues. The germline V gene encodes CDR1 MDHEN and CDR2 SYDVKM. CDR3 in amino acids: CASGFSGSSYNEQFF. The DNA for the CDR3 is TGTGCCAGCGGTTTCTCCGGAAGCTCCTACAATGAGCAGTTCTTC.

This clonotype was seen ten or more times. The chain carries TRBV5-1 and TRBJ1-3; a possible D gene is TRBD1 (5 bases). This CDR3 spans 13 amino acids. Trimming removed 0 bases from V and 7 bases from J, with 8 bases in between. CDR1 and CDR2 from the germline V gene are SGHRS and YFSETQ. CDR3 residues: CASSLEPGNTIYF. In DNA form, the CDR3 reads TGCGCCAGCAGCTTGGAGCCAGGGAACACCATATATTTT.

This clonotype was detected only a few times. J is TRBJ2-5 and V is TRBV10-2; 11 bases line up with TRBD2. This CDR3 contains 14 residues. Germline CDR1 is WSHSY and CDR2 is SAAADI. V trimming: 6 bases; J trimming: 4 bases; junction bases outside the gene matches: 4. The CDR3, as DNA: TGCGCCAGCAGGGTTCTAGCGGGAGGAGAGACCCAGTACTTC. Its translation: CASRVLAGGETQYF.

This clonotype was counted ten times or more. The rearrangement links TRBV10-3 to TRBJ2-6, with D unclear. CDR3 length: 14 residues. Trimming removed 4 bases from V and 1 base from J, with 5 bases in between. Germline CDR1 and CDR2: ENHRY and SYGVKD. CDR3 protein: CAISALSGANVLTF. DNA for the CDR3: TGTGCCATCAGTGCCTTATCTGGGGCCAACGTCCTGACTTTC.

This clonotype was observed many times. V usage is TRBV5-5 and J usage is TRBJ2-7, with 7 bases aligning to TRBD1. The junction had 8 bases not matched to a gene; V was cut back by 1 base and J by 7 bases. The germline CDR1 and CDR2 sequences are SGHKS and YYEKEE (reference sequence). CDR3 length: 14 amino acids. This CDR3 is CASSLFDRVREQYF. In nucleotides, the CDR3 is TGTGCCAGCAGCTTGTTTGACAGGGTTCGGGAGCAGTACTTC.

The chain carries TRBV15 and TRBJ2-2; D not resolved. Looked up from germline, CDR1 is LNHNV and CDR2 is YYDKDF (reference sequence). V dropped 0 bases and J dropped 1 base, with 12 bases sitting between them. CDR3 length equals 17 residues. Written as DNA, the CDR3 is TGTGCCACCAGCAGAGATCCTAGTGGTGTGAACACCGGGGAGCTGTTTTTT. Translating it yields CATSRDPSGVNTGELFF.

This clonotype was recorded many times. This chain connects TRBV12-3 or TRBV12-4 to TRBJ2-1; 8 bases map to TRBD2. J gave up 3 bases and V 5 bases, and 6 bases lay outside the gene matches. This CDR3 is built from 15 residues. CDR3 loop: CASSPSGPDYNEQFF. The CDR3 DNA reads TGTGCCAGCAGTCCTAGCGGGCCCGACTACAATGAGCAGTTCTTC.

The sample holds many counts of this clonotype. V usage is TRBV24-1 and J usage is TRBJ2-1; 7 bases line up with TRBD2. The J segment lost 0 bases and the V segment lost 3 bases, leaving 4 bases of the junction unmatched. Germline-derived CDR1 and CDR2 are KGHDR and SFDVKD. The CDR3 sequence is 16 residues long. CDR3 DNA: TGTGCCACCAGTGATGTTAGCGGGCCCTCCTACAATGAGCAGTTCTTC. This gives the protein CATSDVSGPSYNEQFF.

This clonotype was recorded at least ten times. The chain employs TRBV27 and TRBJ1-1, with D possibly being TRBD1 (5 bases). This CDR3 has 16 residues. Germline CDR1 reads MNHEY; CDR2 reads SMNVEV (reference sequence). Trimming shortened V by 3 bases and J by 3 bases, and 17 bases separated the two germline ends. In nucleotides, the CDR3 is TGTGCCAGCAGTTTGGATACCCGCGGGGCCTACACTGAAGCTTTCTTT. Its protein product is CASSLDTRGAYTEAFF.

This clonotype was recorded many times. This sequence joins TRBV4-3 and TRBJ1-4, with 10 bases identical to TRBD1. V gave up 4 bases and J gave up 8 bases; unmatched junction bases: 10. This CDR3 region has 16 residues. CDR1 LGHNA and CDR2 YSLEER come from the germline V gene. CDR3 in amino acids: CASSPGDRGVREKLFF. CDR3 DNA: TGCGCCAGCAGCCCGGGGGACAGGGGAGTAAGAGAAAAACTGTTTTTT.

This clonotype has at least ten counts. The chain carries TRBV6-5 and TRBJ1-6; the D gene is possibly TRBD1 (5 bases). The CDR3 runs to 16 residues. From germline, CDR1 is MNHEY and CDR2 SVGAGI. V gave up 2 bases and J gave up 7 bases, with 15 bases separating them. CDR3 bases: TGTGCCAGCAGTTACATGGGAGCAGGGAAAAATTCACCCCTCCACTTT. Translation gives CASSYMGAGKNSPLHF.

The chain joins TRBV7-9 to TRBJ2-1, with 7 bases fitting TRBD1. The V and J ends lost 4 bases and 1 base, in that order; junction bases with no gene match: 4. The CDR3 contains 15 residues. Germline V gene lookup returns CDR1 SEHNR and CDR2 FQNEAQ (reference sequence). CDR3 residues: CASSSTTGSYNEQFF. CDR3 nucleotides: TGTGCCAGCAGCTCAACGACAGGGTCCTACAATGAGCAGTTCTTC.

This clonotype was counted many times. V gene TRBV28 combines with J gene TRBJ2-7; the D gene could be TRBD1 or TRBD2 (6 bases each). Trimming shortened V by 4 bases and J by 0 bases, and 13 bases separated the two germline ends. The germline CDR1 and CDR2 sequences are MDHEN and SYDVKM. This CDR3 has 15 residues. The CDR3 is CASSWDIGSSYEQYF. CDR3 DNA sequence: TGTGCCAGCAGTTGGGACATCGGGAGCTCCTACGAGCAGTACTTC.

This clonotype was recorded many times. The rearrangement links TRBV24-1 to TRBJ1-5; the D gene is possibly TRBD1 (6 bases). The germline V gene has CDR1 KGHDR and CDR2 SFDVKD. The CDR3 covers 16 residues. V lost 3 bases and J lost 2, with 13 bases in between. CDR3 nucleotides: TGTGCCACCAGTGATCCCACAGGGTTGGGCAATCAGCCCCAGCATTTT. Translating gives CATSDPTGLGNQPQHF.

This clonotype showed up many times. This chain uses TRBV4-2 with TRBJ2-2; D gene ambiguous. V lost 0 bases and J lost 2, with 7 bases in between. Germline CDR1 LGHNA, CDR2 YNFKEQ. This CDR3 is 15 amino acids long. This chain's CDR3 is CASSQDKGNTGELFF. The DNA for the CDR3 is TGTGCCAGCAGCCAAGACAAGGGAAACACCGGGGAGCTGTTTTTT.

This clonotype occurred many times. This sequence joins TRBV29-1 and TRBJ1-1; 10 nucleotides line up with TRBD1. The V and J ends lost 5 bases and 0 bases, in that order; junction bases with no gene match: 3. This CDR3 contains 14 residues. Looked up from germline, CDR1 is SQVTM and CDR2 is ANQGSEA. The CDR3 DNA follows: TGCAGCGTTCGGACAGGGGGGGTGAACACTGAAGCTTTCTTT. Translation gives CSVRTGGVNTEAFF.

With respect to this clonotype: The junction departs from the called germline gene at one end, perhaps through a read error. This sequence joins TRBV20-1 and TRBJ2-7; D remains ambiguous. Germline values: CDR1 DFQATT, CDR2 SNEGSKA (reference sequence). There are 12 residues in the CDR3. CDR3 residues: CSANPHSYEQHF. For the CDR3, the DNA is TGCAGTGCCAATCCCCACTCCTACGAGCAGCACTTC.